The next 28 T cell receptor beta chains were all read from a single sample in a study of technical replicates of blood from a few donors. Only in-frame clones appear in the TCRdb table, and some are missing; sequencing was by immunoSEQ multiplex PCR. The profile covers 70,000 to 90,000 clones, with roughly 92% appearing a single time and 0.3% to 0.5% taken by the ten largest. Sequencing was carried out using T cells isolated from PBMCs. Source of these receptors: a human donor in good health.

The rearrangement uses TRBV7-3 and TRBJ2-1; tentatively, D is TRBD2 (6 bases). The V gene lost 0 bases and the J gene lost 2 bases, with 8 bases spanning the gap. Germline V gives CDR1 SGHTA, CDR2 FQGTGA. The CDR3 sequence is 15 residues long. CDR3 in amino acids: CASSLTGSTYNEQFF. The DNA for the CDR3 is TGTGCCAGCAGCTTAACCGGGAGCACCTACAATGAGCAGTTCTTC.

J is TRBJ2-1 and V is TRBV19; 9 bases match TRBD2. Trimming at V came to 6 bases and at J to 5 bases, leaving 11 bases not matched to a gene. From germline, CDR1 is LNHDA and CDR2 SQIVND (reference sequence). The CDR3 is 16 amino acids. CDR3 in DNA: TGTGCCAGTAGCAGTGTAGCGGGAGTTCGGAACAATGAGCAGTTCTTC. Amino acid sequence: CASSSVAGVRNNEQFF.

V gene TRBV7-3 combines with J gene TRBJ1-3, with 10 bases aligning to TRBD1. This CDR3 has 15 residues. Germline CDR1 is SGHTA and CDR2 is FQGTGA. V trimming: 4 bases; J trimming: 3 bases; junction bases outside the gene matches: 3. The chain's CDR3 is CASSSGTGVGNTIYF. The CDR3 DNA reads TGTGCCAGCAGCTCTGGGACAGGGGTTGGAAACACCATATATTTT. Based on the CDR3 plus reference TRBV7-3 and TRBJ1-3, the full variable domain is GAGVSQTPSNKVTEKGKYVELRCDPISGHTALYWYRQSLGQGPEFLIYFQGTGAADDSGLPNDRFFAVRPEGSVSTLKIQRTERGDSAVYLCASSSGTGVGNTIYFGEGSWLTVV.

J is TRBJ2-7 and V is TRBV9, with TRBD1 identical over 12 bases. This CDR3 has 15 residues. Losses at the gene ends were 3 bases for V and 5 bases for J; bases not matched to a gene: 6. Per the germline V gene, CDR1 is SGDLS and CDR2 is YYNGEE. The CDR3 spells CASSATGQGANEQYF. The CDR3 DNA reads TGTGCCAGCAGCGCCACGGGACAGGGGGCGAACGAGCAGTACTTC. The whole variable domain, remainder taken from reference TRBV9 and TRBJ2-7, is DSGVTQTPKHLITATGQRVTLRCSPRSGDLSVYWYQQSLDQGLQFLIQYYNGEERAKGNILERFSAQQFPDLHSELNLSSLELGDSALYFCASSATGQGANEQYFGPGTRLTVT.

The chain links TRBV11-2 to TRBJ2-5; D remains ambiguous. The length of the CDR3 is 13 residues. Germline V CDR1 and CDR2: SGHAT, FQNNGV. Trimming shortened V by 3 bases and J by 4 bases, and 9 bases separated the two germline ends. This CDR3 reads CASSFFSIETQYF. CDR3 coding DNA: TGTGCCAGCAGCTTTTTTTCAATAGAGACCCAGTACTTC.

This rearrangement joins TRBV15 to TRBJ1-1; the D is unclear. V lost 8 bases and J lost 0, with 10 bases in between. Germline-derived CDR1 and CDR2 are LNHNV and YYDKDF (reference sequence). The CDR3 contains 13 residues. CDR3 in amino acids: CATLVDMNTEAFF. The CDR3 bases are TGTGCCACCTTAGTTGACATGAACACTGAAGCTTTCTTT.

V is TRBV5-6 and J is TRBJ2-1; 7 bases are a match to TRBD2. V shed 4 bases, J shed 7 bases, and the junction held 11 bases outside the gene matches. This CDR3 region has 15 residues. CDR1 and CDR2 (germline): SGHDT, YYEEEE. This CDR3 is CASSPAGSGINEQFF. CDR3 nucleotide sequence: TGTGCCAGCAGCCCCGCGGGAAGCGGGATAAATGAGCAGTTCTTC.

This chain joins TRBV29-1 and TRBJ2-5, with 8 bases lining up with TRBD1. V shed 6 bases, J shed 6 bases, and the junction held 18 bases outside the gene matches. The CDR3 loop spans 16 amino acids. Per germline, CDR1 SQVTM and CDR2 ANQGSEA. DNA of the CDR3: TGCAGCGTAATAGGACAGGGTAGGCTAATGGGGAAGACCCAGTACTTC. Translation: CSVIGQGRLMGKTQYF.

V and J are TRBV28 and TRBJ1-1; no reliable D call. This CDR3 spans 12 amino acids. CDR1 is MDHEN and CDR2 is SYDVKM in the germline V gene. The germline V and J ends were trimmed by 2 bases and 1 base, with 2 bases remaining between them. DNA of the CDR3: TGTGCCAGCAGTTTACGGAACACTGAAGCTTTCTTT. Its translation: CASSLRNTEAFF.

J is TRBJ2-7 and V is TRBV2; 10 nucleotides agree with TRBD1. The CDR3 length is 16 residues. Germline V lookup: CDR1 SNHLY, CDR2 FYNNEI. The V segment lost 3 bases and the J segment 4 bases; nucleotides outside the gene matches: 9. Here the CDR3 reads CASSDNAGQGIYEQYF. For the CDR3, the DNA is TGTGCCAGCAGTGACAATGCGGGACAGGGGATTTACGAGCAGTACTTC.

In its sample, this clone was seen once. The J gene is TRBJ1-2, the V gene TRBV5-4; D perhaps matches TRBD1 (5 bases). CDR1 and CDR2 from the germline V gene are SGHNT and YYREEE (reference sequence). CDR3 length: 14 amino acids. The V gene lost 1 base and the J gene lost 4 bases, with 11 bases spanning the gap. The CDR3 spells CASSLLAGSYGYTF. CDR3 sequence (DNA): TGTGCCAGCAGCTTGTTGGCAGGGTCCTATGGCTACACCTTC.

The chain recombines TRBV7-3 with TRBJ2-1; 7 positions match TRBD1. Germline V gene data show CDR1 as SGHTA and CDR2 as FQGTGA. The CDR3 contains 16 residues. V dropped 0 bases and J dropped 1; count of bases not matched to a gene: 3. The CDR3 reads CASSLTTTGSYNEQFF. For the CDR3, the DNA is TGTGCCAGCAGCTTAACCACGACAGGGTCCTACAATGAGCAGTTCTTC.

DNA for the CDR3: TGCGCCAGCAGCTTGGGGGGCAGATCGAACACTGAAGCTTTCTTT. Translation: CASSLGGRSNTEAFF. This chain joins TRBV5-1 and TRBJ1-1; D possibly corresponds to TRBD1 (5 bases). CDR3 length: 15 amino acids. V lost 0 bases and J lost 1, with 10 bases in between. Germline loops: CDR1 SGHRS, CDR2 YFSETQ.

V gene TRBV6-1 combines with J gene TRBJ1-1; TRBD1 is a possible D gene (6 bases). Trimming took 2 bases from V and 5 from J, leaving 12 bases between them. This CDR3 is 14 amino acids long. The germline V gene has CDR1 MNHNS and CDR2 SASEGT. This CDR3 is CASSETGRGTEAFF. The DNA of the CDR3 is TGTGCCAGCAGTGAAACCGGGAGGGGGACTGAAGCTTTCTTT.

The chain couples TRBV6-1 to TRBJ2-1, with 9 bases lining up with TRBD1. The CDR3 runs 12 residues. Germline trimming cut 5 bases from V and 14 bases from J; bases unmatched to any gene: 7. Germline CDR1 is MNHNS and CDR2 is SASEGT. CDR3 sequence: CASSSLDRGEFF. Here the CDR3 DNA reads TGTGCCAGCAGTTCCCTGGACAGGGGCGAGTTCTTC.

The CDR3: CASSLELVIDEQFF. CDR3 in DNA: TGTGCCAGCAGCTTAGAGCTAGTTATCGATGAGCAGTTCTTC. The J gene is TRBJ2-1, the V gene TRBV7-2; D unresolved. The CDR3 consists of 14 residues. Trimming left V 1 base short and J 8 bases short, with 12 bases between. The germline CDR1 and CDR2 sequences are SGHTA and FQGNSA.

The V call is TRBV18, the J call TRBJ2-1; D is unresolved. Trimming left V 2 bases short and J 8 bases short, with 7 bases between. Germline values: CDR1 KGHSH, CDR2 LQKENI. The CDR3 covers 12 residues. The CDR3 DNA reads as TGTGCCAGCTCACCAGCGGCGGATGAGCAGTTCTTC. Its protein product is CASSPAADEQFF.

J is TRBJ2-7 and V is TRBV12-2; TRBD1, the table's D call, lacks a check against the DNA. TRBV12-2 is recorded as a pseudogene. This CDR3 has 16 amino acids. For the CDR3, the DNA is TGTGCAAGTCGCTTATCTCTGGACAGGGGACACTACGAGCAGTACTTC. Translation: CASRLSLDRGHYEQYF.

The chain has TRBV5-1 and TRBJ2-3; the D gene is possibly TRBD1 (6 bases). Germline V gene lookup returns CDR1 SGHRS and CDR2 YFSETQ. The CDR3 runs to 13 residues. Trimming removed 3 bases at V and 4 bases at J, with 9 bases between. The CDR3 DNA follows: TGCGCCAGCAGCTCACAGGGTCCAGATACGCAGTATTTT. It yields the protein CASSSQGPDTQYF.

V usage is TRBV10-3 and J usage is TRBJ1-2; 8 positions match TRBD1. The CDR3 has 14 residues. V shed 7 bases and J 2 bases; nucleotides not matched to a gene: 6. The germline V gene encodes CDR1 ENHRY and CDR2 SYGVKD. In DNA form, the CDR3 reads TGTGCCATCAATGGCCGGGACAGGAACTATGGCTACACCTTC. It encodes CAINGRDRNYGYTF.

The genes are TRBV10-3 and TRBJ1-1; 7 nucleotides agree with TRBD1. The CDR3 totals 14 residues. Per germline, CDR1 ENHRY and CDR2 SYGVKD. Trimming took 6 bases from V and 4 from J; bases not matched to a gene: 8. The CDR3 spells CAIRGRDRGTEAFF. CDR3 bases: TGTGCCATCAGAGGTAGGGACAGAGGCACTGAAGCTTTCTTT.

The rearrangement links TRBV6-5 to TRBJ2-3; 7 positions agree with TRBD2. The J segment lost 2 bases and the V segment lost 2 bases, leaving 4 bases of the junction unmatched. The CDR3 is 15 amino acids. The germline CDR1 and CDR2 sequences are MNHEY and SVGAGI. CDR3 DNA sequence: TGTGCCAGCAGTTACAGGCTAGCGGACACAGATACGCAGTATTTT. This sequence encodes CASSYRLADTDTQYF.

This clone came up once. The chain employs TRBV7-9 and TRBJ2-3, with unresolved D. Germline CDR1 is SEHNR and CDR2 is FQNEAQ (reference sequence). V was cut by 1 base and J by 1 base, with 6 bases left in between. The CDR3 length is 14 residues. This CDR3 is CASSLVTGTDTQYF. DNA of the CDR3: TGTGCCAGCAGCTTAGTTACAGGCACAGATACGCAGTATTTT.

This chain connects TRBV6-1 to TRBJ2-5; 7 nucleotides align to TRBD1. Germline V gives CDR1 MNHNS, CDR2 SASEGT. CDR3 size: 14 residues. Trimming cost V 4 bases and J 9 bases; bases outside gene matches: 11. CDR3 region: CASSGEQGILSQYF. CDR3 sequence (DNA): TGTGCCAGCAGTGGTGAACAGGGGATATTGTCCCAGTACTTC.

The rearrangement joins TRBV6-1 to TRBJ2-7; 10 nucleotides line up with TRBD1. V dropped 0 bases and J dropped 0; count of bases not matched to a gene: 5. Germline lookup yields CDR1 MNHNS and CDR2 SASEGT. The CDR3 contains 17 residues. CDR3 protein: CASSEARWTGGSYEQYF. CDR3 nucleotide sequence: TGTGCCAGCAGTGAAGCGCGCTGGACAGGGGGCTCCTACGAGCAGTACTTC.

V gene TRBV27 combines with J gene TRBJ2-7; D unresolved. The V end lost 10 bases, the J end lost 1 base, and 5 bases lay between the germline ends. From germline, CDR1 is MNHEY and CDR2 SMNVEV (reference sequence). This CDR3 region has 10 residues. The CDR3 loop reads CATGSYEQYF. The CDR3 nucleotides read TGTGCCACCGGTTCCTACGAGCAGTACTTC.

This clone was seen more than once but under ten times. The rearrangement links TRBV7-6 to TRBJ2-1; 9 bases are shared with TRBD2. Germline assignment: CDR1 SGHVS and CDR2 FNYEAQ. With V trimmed by 3 bases and J by 7 bases, 4 bases remained unmatched. The CDR3 is 14 amino acids. In DNA, the CDR3 is TGTGCCAGCAGCTTCACGGCGGGAGGGAATGAGCAGTTCTTC. Its translation: CASSFTAGGNEQFF.

The V call is TRBV2, the J call TRBJ1-3; D is uncertain. V was trimmed by 5 bases and J by 5 bases, leaving 4 bases between them. The CDR3 length is 11 residues. CDR1 is SNHLY and CDR2 is FYNNEI in the germline V gene. The CDR3: CASSSRNTIYF. The CDR3 DNA is TGTGCCAGCAGTTCCAGAAACACCATATATTTT.